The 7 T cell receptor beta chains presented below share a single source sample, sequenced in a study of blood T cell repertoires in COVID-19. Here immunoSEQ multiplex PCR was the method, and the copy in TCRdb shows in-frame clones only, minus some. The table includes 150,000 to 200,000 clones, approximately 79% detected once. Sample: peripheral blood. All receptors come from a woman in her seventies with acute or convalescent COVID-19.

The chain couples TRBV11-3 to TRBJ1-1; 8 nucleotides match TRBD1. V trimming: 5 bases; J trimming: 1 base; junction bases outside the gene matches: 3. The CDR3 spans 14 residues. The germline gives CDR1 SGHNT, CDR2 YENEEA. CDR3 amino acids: CASSPGTGNTEAFF. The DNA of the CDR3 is TGTGCCAGCAGCCCCGGGACAGGGAACACTGAAGCTTTCTTT.

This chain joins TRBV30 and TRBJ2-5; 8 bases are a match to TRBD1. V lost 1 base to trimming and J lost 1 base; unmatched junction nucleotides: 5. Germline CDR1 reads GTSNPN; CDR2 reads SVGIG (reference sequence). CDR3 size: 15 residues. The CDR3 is CAWSEDRVTQETQYF. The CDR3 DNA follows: TGTGCCTGGAGTGAGGACAGGGTAACCCAAGAGACCCAGTACTTC.

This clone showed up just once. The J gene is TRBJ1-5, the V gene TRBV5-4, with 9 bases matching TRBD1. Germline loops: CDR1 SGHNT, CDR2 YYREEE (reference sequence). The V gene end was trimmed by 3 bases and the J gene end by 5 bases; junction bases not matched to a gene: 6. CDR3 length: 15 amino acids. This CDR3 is CASSSGQGRDQPQHF. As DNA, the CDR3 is TGTGCCAGCAGCTCCGGACAGGGGAGGGATCAGCCCCAGCATTTT.

The CDR3, as DNA: TGTGCCAGCAGCTTAAGGTCTCTAGCGGGATTTAATGAGCAGTTCTTC. Protein: CASSLRSLAGFNEQFF. V usage is TRBV7-2 and J usage is TRBJ2-1; 9 bases map to TRBD2. Per germline, CDR1 SGHTA and CDR2 FQGNSA. The CDR3 covers 16 residues. Trimming removed 2 bases from V and 7 bases from J; junction bases left unmatched: 9.

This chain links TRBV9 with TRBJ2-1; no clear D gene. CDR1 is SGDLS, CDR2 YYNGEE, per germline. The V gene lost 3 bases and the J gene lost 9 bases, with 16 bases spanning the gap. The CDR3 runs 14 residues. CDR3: CASSAPLDFREQFF. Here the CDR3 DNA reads TGTGCCAGCAGCGCACCGTTAGATTTTCGTGAGCAGTTCTTC.

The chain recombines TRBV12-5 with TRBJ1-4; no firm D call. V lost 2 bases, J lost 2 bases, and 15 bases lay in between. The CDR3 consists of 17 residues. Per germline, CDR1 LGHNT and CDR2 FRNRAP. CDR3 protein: CASGLFEAWRTNEKLFF. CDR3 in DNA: TGTGCTAGTGGTTTGTTTGAGGCGTGGCGGACTAATGAAAAACTGTTTTTT.

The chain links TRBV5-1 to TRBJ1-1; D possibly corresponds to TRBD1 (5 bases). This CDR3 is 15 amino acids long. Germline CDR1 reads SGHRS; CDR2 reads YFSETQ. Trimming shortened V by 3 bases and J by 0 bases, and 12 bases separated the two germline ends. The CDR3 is CASSYGRGMNTEAFF. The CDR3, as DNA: TGCGCCAGCAGCTACGGGCGGGGGATGAACACTGAAGCTTTCTTT.